This T cell receptor (beta chain) was captured in a study of T cell repertoires in cytomegalovirus infection. Whole-study context: It was the public TCR beta signatures that indicated both CMV infection and matching HLA type.

This clonotype was detected many times. MiXCR was run by TCRdb on the reads, yielding one entry per CDR3 protein. The sample lists about 130,000 distinct CDR3 sequences, 8.8% occurring once. The CDR3 spans 16 residues. The J segment lost 7 bases and the V segment lost 7 bases, leaving 11 bases of the junction unmatched. The sequence was obtained from a human donor in good health (CMV status not recorded). Some clones in this sample may be carry-over from other donors' samples. The chain links TRBV12-3 or TRBV12-4 to TRBJ1-3; 12 bases are shared with TRBD1. The specimen sequenced was PBMCs. The CDR3 DNA follows: TGTGCCAGCACCCCACCCGCCGGGACAGGGGGCAACACCATATATTTT. Translating gives CASTPPAGTGGNTIYF.